These 27 T cell receptor beta chains came from one sample sequenced in a study of response to subunit inactivated influenza vaccine. TCRdb used MiXCR to reprocess the RT-PCR reads, holding one entry per CDR3 protein. The sample gives 600,000 to 700,000 distinct CDR3 sequences, 14% of which show up once; 7.5% to 8% is in the top ten. Material: PBMCs from blood, obtained 14 to 15 days before vaccination. The receptors derive from a man in his fifties who received an inactivated influenza vaccine.

The chain combines TRBV15 with TRBJ2-7; D call uncertain. The CDR3 spans 13 residues. CDR1 LNHNV and CDR2 YYDKDF come from the germline V gene (reference sequence). Trimming removed 0 bases from V and 2 bases from J, with 5 bases in between. The CDR3 spells CATSRDRPYEQYF. CDR3 in DNA: TGTGCCACCAGCAGAGATAGGCCCTACGAGCAGTACTTC.

The genes are TRBV20-1 and TRBJ1-5; D ambiguous. V was cut by 3 bases and J by 1 base, with 13 bases left in between. CDR1 and CDR2 (germline): DFQATT, SNEGSKA (reference sequence). CDR3 length: 15 amino acids. The CDR3 DNA sequence: TGCAGTGCTAGGGCTGGTCCACAGAGCAATCAGCCCCAGCATTTT. It codes for CSARAGPQSNQPQHF.

This chain joins TRBV6-1 and TRBJ2-3, with D possibly being TRBD1 (5 bases). Trimming took off 4 bases at V and 2 bases at J, with 13 bases between the two ends. The germline V gene encodes CDR1 MNHNS and CDR2 SASEGT. This CDR3 contains 15 residues. CDR3 residues: CASSALRANTDTQYF. The CDR3 DNA reads TGTGCCAGCAGTGCTCTCAGGGCTAACACAGATACGCAGTATTTT.

CDR3 residues: CASSKEVPGGPSYNEQFF. The CDR3 DNA is TGTGCCAGCAGCAAAGAGGTACCGGGGGGGCCGTCCTACAATGAGCAGTTCTTC. V and J are TRBV21-1 and TRBJ2-1; the table's D call, TRBD2, has no DNA check behind it. TRBV21-1 is an annotated pseudogene. The CDR3 has 18 residues.

This clonotype was recorded a few times. This chain links TRBV20-1 with TRBJ1-1, with no clear D. The CDR3 runs 13 residues. Trimming stripped 0 bases from V and 5 bases from J, with 10 bases between. The germline V gene has CDR1 DFQATT and CDR2 SNEGSKA (reference sequence). CDR3 sequence: CSARETLMTEAFF. CDR3 nucleotides: TGCAGTGCTAGAGAAACTTTGATGACTGAAGCTTTCTTT.

Comments on this clonotype: At one end the junction does not follow the germline gene, possibly because of a read error. J is TRBJ2-7 and V is TRBV6-1, with a weak D call TRBD2 (5 bases). In germline, CDR1 is MNHNS, CDR2 SASEGT. This CDR3 contains 14 residues. The CDR3: CASREGREVHEQYF. CDR3 DNA: TGTGCCAGCAGAGAAGGCCGGGAAGTACACGAGCAGTACTTC.

V is TRBV7-9 and J is TRBJ2-5; the match to TRBD1 covers 11 bases. Per the germline V gene, CDR1 is SEHNR and CDR2 is FQNEAQ (reference sequence). V lost 4 bases to trimming and J lost 3 bases; unmatched junction nucleotides: 7. CDR3 length: 16 residues. CDR3 in amino acids: CASSSTGTGGKETQYF. For the CDR3, the DNA is TGTGCCAGCAGCTCGACCGGGACAGGGGGGAAAGAGACCCAGTACTTC.

This clonotype showed up just a few times. The chain uses TRBV19 and TRBJ1-2; the D gene is possibly TRBD1 (5 bases). The CDR3 sequence is 15 residues long. The germline V gene encodes CDR1 LNHDA and CDR2 SQIVND (reference sequence). The germline V and J ends were trimmed by 3 bases and 2 bases, with 13 bases remaining between them. CDR3 sequence: CASSIGGTGNYGYTF. The CDR3, as DNA: TGTGCCAGTAGTATTGGGGGAACGGGGAACTATGGCTACACCTTC.

In this sample, this clonotype turned up many times. The chain couples TRBV29-1 to TRBJ2-3; D perhaps matches TRBD2 (6 bases). The germline V gene encodes CDR1 SQVTM and CDR2 ANQGSEA. V shed 7 bases and J shed 6 bases, with 17 bases lying between them. The CDR3 spans 13 residues. The CDR3 loop reads CSARDGRADTQYF. The CDR3 DNA reads TGCAGCGCGAGGGACGGGAGAGCTGATACGCAGTATTTT.

This clonotype was detected only a few times. The chain links TRBV6-5 to TRBJ2-7; tentative D call: TRBD1 (6 bases). V dropped 0 bases and J dropped 4 bases, with 13 bases sitting between them. Germline lookup yields CDR1 MNHEY and CDR2 SVGAGI. This CDR3 is 15 amino acids long. The CDR3, as DNA: TGTGCCAGCAGTTACTCGAATGGCAGGGGATACGAGCAGTACTTC. Protein product: CASSYSNGRGYEQYF.

This clonotype is medium-sized in the sample. The rearrangement uses TRBV15 and TRBJ2-2; TRBD1 matches 9 bases. The CDR3 spans 16 residues. The V and J ends lost 3 bases and 2 bases, in that order; junction bases with no gene match: 4. The germline gives CDR1 LNHNV, CDR2 YYDKDF (reference sequence). The CDR3 DNA sequence: TGTGCCACCAGCAGGGGGACAGGGATAAACACCGGGGAGCTGTTTTTT. This gives the protein CATSRGTGINTGELFF.

About this clonotype: A much larger clone lies a single base off, so this may be a read error. The V and J genes are TRBV20-1 and TRBJ1-3; 7 bases agree with TRBD1. After removal of 6 bases from V and 0 bases from J, the junction contained 8 bases not matched to a gene. This CDR3 is 15 amino acids long. The V gene's germline CDR1 is DFQATT and CDR2 SNEGSKA (reference sequence). CDR3 in DNA: TGCAGTGCCGGAGGACAGGCAACCTCTGGAAACACCATATATTTT. Its protein product is CSAGGQATSGNTIYF.

V usage is TRBV7-2 and J usage is TRBJ2-3; D is possibly TRBD2 (6 bases). Per germline, CDR1 SGHTA and CDR2 FQGNSA. Trimming cost V 0 bases and J 2 bases, with 9 bases left between them. The CDR3 contains 15 residues. CDR3 nucleotide sequence: TGTGCCAGCAGCTTAGCGGACTATCCCACAGATACGCAGTATTTT. This gives the protein CASSLADYPTDTQYF.

The table lists this clonotype with a few counts. CDR3 loop: CASSRGTQRNTGELFF. For the CDR3, the DNA is TGTGCCAGCTCACGTGGGACACAGAGGAACACCGGGGAGCTGTTTTTT. This chain links TRBV18 with TRBJ2-2; the D gene is possibly TRBD1 (6 bases). Germline V gives CDR1 KGHSH, CDR2 LQKENI. Deletions cut 4 bases from V and 1 base from J, with 13 bases between. The CDR3 contains 16 residues.

The chain recombines TRBV20-1 with TRBJ2-1; 7 bases fit TRBD2. V was clipped by 0 bases and J by 4 bases; unmatched bases: 15. CDR1 is DFQATT, CDR2 SNEGSKA, per germline (reference sequence). The CDR3 extends over 18 amino acids. The CDR3 spells CSARDTEMGGRPYNEQFF. DNA for the CDR3: TGCAGTGCTAGAGACACGGAGATGGGAGGGCGCCCTTACAATGAGCAGTTCTTC.

Many counts were recorded for this clonotype. This rearrangement joins TRBV7-9 to TRBJ2-1; D is ambiguous. CDR1 SEHNR and CDR2 FQNEAQ come from the germline V gene (reference sequence). Trimming left V 8 bases short and J 9 bases short, with 11 bases between. CDR3 length: 11 residues. CDR3 sequence (DNA): TGTGCCAGCGAGCCTGTCGGTGAGCAGTTCTTC. The encoded protein is CASEPVGEQFF.

There are a few counts of this clonotype. This chain links TRBV27 with TRBJ2-7, with 9 bases matching TRBD1. This CDR3 has 15 residues. Trimming removed 5 bases from V and 7 bases from J; junction bases left unmatched: 12. Germline values: CDR1 MNHEY, CDR2 SMNVEV (reference sequence). Here the CDR3 reads CASSGTGGEAGEQYF. The CDR3 coding sequence is TGTGCCAGCAGTGGAACAGGGGGCGAGGCCGGAGAGCAGTACTTC.

This clonotype was detected only a few times. The gene calls are TRBV6-5 and TRBJ2-7, with 7 bases that match TRBD1. The CDR3 consists of 16 residues. Germline trimming cut 1 base from V and 4 bases from J; bases unmatched to any gene: 10. Germline lookup yields CDR1 MNHEY and CDR2 SVGAGI. CDR3 in DNA: TGTGCCAGCAGTTACTGGGAGACAGGGTTGGAGTACGAGCAGTACTTC. Translating gives CASSYWETGLEYEQYF.

This clonotype was found a few times. This sequence joins TRBV7-2 and TRBJ2-4; 9 nucleotides agree with TRBD1. Germline CDR1 is SGHTA and CDR2 is FQGNSA. V gave up 7 bases and J gave up 5 bases; unmatched junction bases: 6. This CDR3 is 14 amino acids long. The CDR3 DNA reads TGTGCCAGCAACGACAGGGGGGCCGAAAACATTCAGTACTTC. Its translation is CASNDRGAENIQYF.

The table lists this clonotype with a few counts. V is TRBV9 and J is TRBJ2-3; D is unclear. From germline, CDR1 is SGDLS and CDR2 YYNGEE. The CDR3 loop spans 13 amino acids. The ends were cut back, 4 bases at V and 6 bases at J, with 12 bases in the middle. The CDR3 is CASSPPRMDTQYF. The CDR3 nucleotides read TGTGCCAGCAGCCCTCCTAGGATGGATACGCAGTATTTT.

This clonotype was seen a few times. This chain joins TRBV6-6 and TRBJ2-1; D may be TRBD1 or TRBD2 (6 bases each). The CDR3 has 13 residues. V shed 8 bases and J shed 7 bases, with 15 bases lying between them. Germline V lookup: CDR1 MNHNY, CDR2 SVGAGI (reference sequence). The CDR3 bases are TGTGCCAGCCAGAAAGGAGGGGGAAATGAGCAGTTCTTC. Translation: CASQKGGGNEQFF.

This clonotype came up a few times. V gene TRBV4-2 combines with J gene TRBJ1-5; D might be TRBD1 (5 bases). V gave up 5 bases and J gave up 3 bases, with 14 bases separating them. This CDR3 has 15 residues. Germline V gene data show CDR1 as LGHNA and CDR2 as YNFKEQ. CDR3 sequence reads: CASSEGRANNQPQHF. The DNA for the CDR3 is TGTGCCAGCAGCGAAGGCAGGGCTAACAATCAGCCCCAGCATTTT.

The chain links TRBV2 to TRBJ1-2; D not certain. This CDR3 comprises 11 residues. Germline values: CDR1 SNHLY, CDR2 FYNNEI. The ends were cut back, 7 bases at V and 2 bases at J, with 5 bases in the middle. The CDR3 nucleotides are TGTGCCAGCATGGCGAACTATGGCTACACCTTC. Amino acid sequence: CASMANYGYTF.

The V call is TRBV7-2, the J call TRBJ1-1, with TRBD1 as a possible D gene (6 bases). Trimming removed 5 bases at V and 1 base at J, with 11 bases between. The germline gives CDR1 SGHTA, CDR2 FQGNSA. The CDR3 loop spans 14 amino acids. The CDR3 loop reads CASSIVTGNTEAFF. The CDR3 nucleotides read TGTGCCAGCAGCATAGTGACAGGGAACACTGAAGCTTTCTTT.

The V call is TRBV4-3, the J call TRBJ2-3; 8 nucleotides agree with TRBD2. The CDR3 has 17 residues. J lost 0 bases, V lost 3 bases, and 8 bases had no gene match. CDR1 LGHNA and CDR2 YSLEER come from the germline V gene. CDR3 amino acids: CASSQAVLAASTDTQYF. As DNA, the CDR3 is TGCGCCAGCAGCCAGGCGGTACTAGCGGCGAGCACAGATACGCAGTATTTT.

This clonotype was seen a few times. The chain combines TRBV9 with TRBJ2-5; perhaps D is TRBD1 or TRBD2 (6 bases each). Germline CDR1 is SGDLS and CDR2 is YYNGEE. This CDR3 has 15 amino acids. V lost 0 bases, J lost 5 bases, and 14 bases lay in between. This CDR3 is CASSVGGGRSETQYF. DNA of the CDR3: TGTGCCAGCAGCGTAGGAGGGGGGAGGTCTGAGACCCAGTACTTC.

This chain joins TRBV11-2 and TRBJ2-5, with D possibly being TRBD1 or TRBD2 (5 bases each). Between the trimmed V and J ends, which lost 5 bases and 5 bases, there was a span of 18 bases. The CDR3 runs 15 residues. In germline, CDR1 is SGHAT, CDR2 FQNNGV. The CDR3 region is CASSRGRNPGETQYF. In nucleotides, the CDR3 is TGTGCCAGCAGCCGGGGACGTAATCCGGGGGAGACCCAGTACTTC.